This T cell receptor beta chain is from a study of T-cell memory formation after mild COVID-19. This clonotype was counted between two and nine times. Its antigen is unknown. TCRdb ran MiXCR on the 5' RACE reads and lists one entry per CDR3 protein. The sample has just under 150,000 distinct CDR3 sequences; approximately 5.7% are singletons. Study-level results: Pre-infection memory showed some responding clones, and this suggested that cross-reactive memory joined. Contracting clones from day 15 to 85 had balanced CD4/CD8; later expanders favoured CD4+.

Per germline, CDR1 MNHEY and CDR2 SVGEGT. The V and J ends lost 6 bases and 0 bases, in that order; junction bases with no gene match: 8. There are 16 residues in the CDR3. V gene TRBV6-2 or TRBV6-3 combines with J gene TRBJ1-5; 7 nucleotides line up with TRBD1. Source material: PBMCs or a T cell subset sorted from them (not recorded which). This TCR was recovered from an adult woman who had mild COVID-19 (a few samples of this study predate the infection). Cell type and time point are not known. CDR3 bases: TGTGCCAGCAGCCGCGGGACAGCTAATAGCAATCAGCCCCAGCATTTT. Encoded protein: CASSRGTANSNQPQHF.